The clone carrying this TCR beta chain has just one count. V lost 5 bases and J lost 1, with 9 bases in between. Germline CDR1 and CDR2: SGHTA and FQGTGA. CDR3 length: 14 residues. The primer mix had 60 Vbeta and 13 Jbeta primers. Only in-frame clones appear in the TCRdb table, and some are missing; sequencing was by immunoSEQ multiplex PCR. The sample consists of over 150,000 clones, around four fifths of them appearing once. These data come from a study of cytomegalovirus exposure and HLA in healthy donors. The clonotype comes from an older woman in good health and CMV-seropositive. The sample consisted of PBMCs. V usage is TRBV7-3 and J usage is TRBJ1-3; perhaps TRBD1 as D (6 bases). DNA for the CDR3: TGTGCCAGCAGCCCACAGGGTTCTGGAAACACCATATATTTT. Residues: CASSPQGSGNTIYF.